This T cell receptor beta chain was sequenced in a study of molecular identifiers for immune sequencing clone quantification. Points from the study as a whole: Clones that had above 20 RNA copies took up over 99% of effector molecules but under 1% in naive cells.

This clonotype has at least ten counts. What it binds is unknown. It was with previously described methods and listed TCR primers that bulk TCR libraries were made. Each CDR3 protein gets one entry after TCRdb re-called the PCR reads with MiXCR. The data contain about 640,000 distinct CDR3 sequences, just under 20% of them seen just once; the ten biggest clones take up 0.85% to 0.9%. Trimming removed 0 bases at V and 6 bases at J, with 11 bases between. The germline V gene encodes CDR1 SGHAT and CDR2 FQNNGV. CDR3 length: 15 amino acids. Sorting recovered naive CD8 T cells on a CD8+CD4-CCR7+CD45RA+ profile.

The sequence was obtained from a human donor in good health. Some libraries in this study had Jurkat cell RNA spiked in. This chain links TRBV11-2 with TRBJ2-2; D gene uncertain. The sequenced sample consisted of naive CD8+ T cells from blood, with Jurkat cell RNA spiked in. The subset: FACS-sorted CD8+CD4-CCR7+CD45RA+ naive T cells. The CDR3 sequence is CASSLEFPDPGELFF. CDR3 DNA: TGTGCCAGCAGCTTAGAATTCCCGGACCCCGGGGAGCTGTTTTTT.